This TCR beta chain was captured in a study of OX40 agonist ivuxolimab in advanced cancers. For the study at large: Patients were dosed with the agonistic anti-OX40 (CD134) antibody ivuxolimab. The study, taken as a whole, reports: Among the nonresponders, some also had low normalized T-cell clonal expansion.

Measured with immunoSEQ multiplex PCR; TCRdb has only the in-frame clones, and not every one. The repertoire has around 11,000 clones, approximately 74% of them found once; the top ten carry roughly 37%. A note on this clone: What it recognizes is unknown.

Germline trimming cut 2 bases from V and 2 bases from J; bases unmatched to any gene: 9. The CDR3 has 16 amino acids. CDR1 is MNHEY, CDR2 SVGAGI, per germline. The sequence was obtained from an adult with an advanced solid tumor such as melanoma, head and neck, liver or kidney cancer. The rearrangement links TRBV6-5 to TRBJ2-7, with 7 bases that match TRBD1. The sample here was CD4+ or CD8+ T cells sorted from blood, taken in a trial of the OX40 agonist ivuxolimab. The CDR3 DNA reads TGTGCCAGCAGTTACGCTCAGGGGGTGATCGCCTACGAGCAGTACTTC. Encoded protein: CASSYAQGVIAYEQYF.